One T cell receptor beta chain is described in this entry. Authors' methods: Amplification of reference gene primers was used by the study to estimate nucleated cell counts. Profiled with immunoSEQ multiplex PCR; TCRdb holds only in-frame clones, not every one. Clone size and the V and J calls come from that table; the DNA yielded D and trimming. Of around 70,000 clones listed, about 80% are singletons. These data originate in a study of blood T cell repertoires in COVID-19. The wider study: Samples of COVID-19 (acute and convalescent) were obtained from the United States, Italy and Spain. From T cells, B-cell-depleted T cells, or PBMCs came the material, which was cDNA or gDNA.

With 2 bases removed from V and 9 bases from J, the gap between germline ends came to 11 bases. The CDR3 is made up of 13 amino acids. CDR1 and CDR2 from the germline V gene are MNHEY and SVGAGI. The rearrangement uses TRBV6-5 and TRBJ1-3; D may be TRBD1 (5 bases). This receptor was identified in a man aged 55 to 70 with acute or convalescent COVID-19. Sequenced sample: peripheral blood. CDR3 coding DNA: TGTGCCAGCAGTTACGAAGGGGCGCGCACCATATATTTT. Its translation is CASSYEGARTIYF.